This T cell receptor beta chain was found in a study of OX40 agonist ivuxolimab in advanced cancers. Profiling relied on immunoSEQ multiplex PCR, and the TCRdb table lists in-frame clones only, not all of them. Counted here are approximately 35,000 clones, approximately 79% occurring once; the ten biggest clones make up more than 9.5%. This clone was observed a few times. Germline assignment: CDR1 SEHNR and CDR2 FQNEAQ (reference sequence). The CDR3 runs 13 residues. Trimming removed 4 bases at V and 4 bases at J, with 10 bases between. This receptor was identified in an adult with an advanced solid tumor such as melanoma, head and neck, liver or kidney cancer. This chain connects TRBV7-9 to TRBJ1-2, with a possible D match to TRBD1 (6 bases). The sample consisted of CD4+ or CD8+ T cells sorted from blood, taken in a trial of the OX40 agonist ivuxolimab. The CDR3 is CASSSGTTYGYTF. CDR3 DNA sequence: TGTGCCAGCAGCTCAGGGACAACCTATGGCTACACCTTC. The full variable domain, completed using reference TRBV7-9 and TRBJ1-2, is DTGVSQNPRHKITKRGQNVTFRCDPISEHNRLYWYRQTLGQGPEFLTYFQNEAQLEKSRLLSDRFSAERPKGSFSTLEIQRTEQGDSAMYLCASSSGTTYGYTFGSGTRLTVV.